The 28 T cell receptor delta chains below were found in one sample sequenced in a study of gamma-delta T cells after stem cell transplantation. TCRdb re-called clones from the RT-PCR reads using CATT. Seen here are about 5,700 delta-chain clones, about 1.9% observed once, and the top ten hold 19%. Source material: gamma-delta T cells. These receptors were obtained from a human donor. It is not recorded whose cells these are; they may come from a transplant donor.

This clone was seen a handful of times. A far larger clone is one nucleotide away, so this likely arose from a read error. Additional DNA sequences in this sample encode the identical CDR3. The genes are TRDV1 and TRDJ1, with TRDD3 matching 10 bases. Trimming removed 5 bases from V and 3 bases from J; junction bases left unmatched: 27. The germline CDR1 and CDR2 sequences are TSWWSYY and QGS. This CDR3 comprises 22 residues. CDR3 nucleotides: TGTGCTCTTGGGATACCCTTCCTAACAATGCATCTGTACTGGGGGATCCCCGATAAACTCATCTTT. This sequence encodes CALGIPFLTMHLYWGIPDKLIF.

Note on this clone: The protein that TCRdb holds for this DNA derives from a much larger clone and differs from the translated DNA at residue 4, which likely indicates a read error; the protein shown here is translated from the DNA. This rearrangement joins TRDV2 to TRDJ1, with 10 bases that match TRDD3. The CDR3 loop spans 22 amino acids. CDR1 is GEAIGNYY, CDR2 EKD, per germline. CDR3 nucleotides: TGTGCCTGTGGCACCGCTTCCTCTCAAAAGTACTGGGGGATGTCCAAGGTCGATAAACTCATCTTT. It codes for CACGTASSQKYWGMSKVDKLIF.

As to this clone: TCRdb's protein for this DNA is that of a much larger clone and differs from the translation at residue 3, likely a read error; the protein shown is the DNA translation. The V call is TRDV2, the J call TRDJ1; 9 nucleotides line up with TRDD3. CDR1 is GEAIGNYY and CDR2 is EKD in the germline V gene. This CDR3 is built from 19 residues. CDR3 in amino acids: CARDTLGDAPTGFTDKLIF. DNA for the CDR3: TGTGCCCGTGACACGCTGGGGGATGCGCCTACGGGATTCACCGATAAACTCATCTTT.

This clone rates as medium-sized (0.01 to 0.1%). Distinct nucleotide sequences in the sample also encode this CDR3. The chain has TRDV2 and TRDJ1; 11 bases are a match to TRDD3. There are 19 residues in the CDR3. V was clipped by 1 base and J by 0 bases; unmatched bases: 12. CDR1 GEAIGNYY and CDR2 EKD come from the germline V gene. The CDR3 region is CACDTIDWGIRRNTDKLIF. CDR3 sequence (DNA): TGTGCCTGTGACACGATCGATTGGGGGATACGCCGAAACACCGATAAACTCATCTTT.

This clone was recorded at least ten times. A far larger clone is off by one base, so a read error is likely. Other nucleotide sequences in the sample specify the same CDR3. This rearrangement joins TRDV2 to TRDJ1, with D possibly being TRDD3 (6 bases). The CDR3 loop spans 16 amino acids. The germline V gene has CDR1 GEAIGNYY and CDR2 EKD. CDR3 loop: CACDTVGGLHTDKPIF. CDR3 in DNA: TGTGCCTGTGACACGGTGGGGGGCCTACACACCGATAAACCCATCTTT.

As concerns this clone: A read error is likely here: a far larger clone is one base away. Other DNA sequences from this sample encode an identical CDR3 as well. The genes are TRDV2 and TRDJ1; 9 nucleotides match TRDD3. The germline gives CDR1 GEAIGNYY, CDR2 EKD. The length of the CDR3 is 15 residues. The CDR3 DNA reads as TGCGCCTGTGACTTACTGGGGGACTACACCGATAAACTCATCTTT. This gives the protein CACDLLGDYTDKLIF.

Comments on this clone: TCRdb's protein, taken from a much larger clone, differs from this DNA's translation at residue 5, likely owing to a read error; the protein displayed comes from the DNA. Here the CDR3 reads CACDALTGGRLTDKLIF. In DNA, the CDR3 is TGTGCCTGTGACGCACTAACTGGGGGACGACTCACCGATAAACTCATCTTT. V is TRDV2 and J is TRDJ1, with 9 bases that match TRDD3. Germline CDR1 is GEAIGNYY and CDR2 is EKD. The CDR3 is made up of 17 amino acids. Trimming took 3 bases from V and 1 from J; bases not matched to a gene: 11.

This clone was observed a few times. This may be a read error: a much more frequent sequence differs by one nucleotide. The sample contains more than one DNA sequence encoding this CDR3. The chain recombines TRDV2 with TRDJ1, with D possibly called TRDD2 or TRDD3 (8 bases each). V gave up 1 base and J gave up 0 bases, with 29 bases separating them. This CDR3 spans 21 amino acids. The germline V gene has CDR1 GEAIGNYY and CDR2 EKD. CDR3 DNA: TGTGCCTGTGACACTCTTCCTACTCTGGGGGACACACCCAACAACACCGATAAACTCATCTTT. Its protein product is CACDTLPTLGDTPNNTDKLIF.

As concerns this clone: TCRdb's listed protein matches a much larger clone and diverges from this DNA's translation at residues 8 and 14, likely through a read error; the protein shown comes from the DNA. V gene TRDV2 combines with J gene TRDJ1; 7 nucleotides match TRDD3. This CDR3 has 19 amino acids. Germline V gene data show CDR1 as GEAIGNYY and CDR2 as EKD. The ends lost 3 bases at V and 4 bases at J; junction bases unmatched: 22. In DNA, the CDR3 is TGTGCCTGTGACGCTGTACTGGAGGATACGCTATCCAACATCGATAAACTCATCTTT. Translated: CACDAVLEDTLSNIDKLIF.

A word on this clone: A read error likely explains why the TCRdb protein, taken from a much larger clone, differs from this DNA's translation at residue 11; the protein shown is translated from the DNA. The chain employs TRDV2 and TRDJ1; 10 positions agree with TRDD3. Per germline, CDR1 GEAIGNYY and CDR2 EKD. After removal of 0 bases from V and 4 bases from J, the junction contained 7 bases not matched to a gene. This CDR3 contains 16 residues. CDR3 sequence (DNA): TGTGCCTGTGACACCGTAGGAGGGGGATACGTCGATAAACTCATCTTT. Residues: CACDTVGGGYVDKLIF.

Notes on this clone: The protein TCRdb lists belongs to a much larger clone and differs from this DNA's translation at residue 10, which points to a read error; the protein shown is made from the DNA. This CDR3 is CACDNLLGDAEGDKLIF. The CDR3 bases are TGTGCCTGTGACAATCTACTGGGGGATGCGGAGGGCGATAAACTCATCTTT. V usage is TRDV2 and J usage is TRDJ1; 10 bases are a match to TRDD3. The trim removed 2 bases at V and 4 bases at J, leaving 12 bases unmatched. The V gene's germline CDR1 is GEAIGNYY and CDR2 EKD. This CDR3 is built from 17 residues.

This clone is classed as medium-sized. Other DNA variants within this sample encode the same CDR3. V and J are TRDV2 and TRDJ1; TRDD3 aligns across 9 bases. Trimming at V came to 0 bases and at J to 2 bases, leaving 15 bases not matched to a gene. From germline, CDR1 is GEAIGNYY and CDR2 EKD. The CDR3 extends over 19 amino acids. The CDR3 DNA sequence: TGTGCCTGTGACACCTTGCGTACTGGGGGACGTCGTGAGACCGATAAACTCATCTTT. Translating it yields CACDTLRTGGRRETDKLIF.

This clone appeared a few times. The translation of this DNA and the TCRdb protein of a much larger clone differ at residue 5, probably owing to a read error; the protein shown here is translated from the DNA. CDR3 residues: CACDISAGGPSSWDTRQMFF. In nucleotides, the CDR3 is TGTGCCTGTGACATCTCGGCTGGGGGCCCTAGCTCCTGGGACACCCGACAGATGTTTTTC. This chain joins TRDV2 and TRDJ3, with TRDD3 matching over 7 bases. The V gene's germline CDR1 is GEAIGNYY and CDR2 EKD. After removal of 2 bases from V and 0 bases from J, the junction contained 12 bases not matched to a gene. The CDR3 runs 20 residues.

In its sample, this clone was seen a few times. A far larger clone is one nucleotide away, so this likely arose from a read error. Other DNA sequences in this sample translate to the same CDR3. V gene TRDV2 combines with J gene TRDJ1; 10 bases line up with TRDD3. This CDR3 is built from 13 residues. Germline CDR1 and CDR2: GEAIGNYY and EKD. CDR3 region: CACDGGYYDKLIF. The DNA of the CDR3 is TGCGCCTGTGATGGGGGATACTACGATAAACTCATCTTT.

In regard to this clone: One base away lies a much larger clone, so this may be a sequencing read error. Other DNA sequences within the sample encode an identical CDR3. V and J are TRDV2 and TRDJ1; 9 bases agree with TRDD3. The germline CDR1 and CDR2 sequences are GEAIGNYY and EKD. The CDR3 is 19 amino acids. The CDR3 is CACDTLRTGGRRETDKLIF. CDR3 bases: TGTGCCTGTGACACCTTGCGTACTGGGGGACGTCGTGAGACCGATAAACTCATCTTC.

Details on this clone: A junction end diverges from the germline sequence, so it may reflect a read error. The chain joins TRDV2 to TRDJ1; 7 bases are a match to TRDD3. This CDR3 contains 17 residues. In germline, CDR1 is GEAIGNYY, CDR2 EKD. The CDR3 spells CARDPLGNTTDTDKLIF. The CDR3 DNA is TGTGCCCGTGACCCACTGGGGAATACTACAGACACCGATAAACTCATCTTT.

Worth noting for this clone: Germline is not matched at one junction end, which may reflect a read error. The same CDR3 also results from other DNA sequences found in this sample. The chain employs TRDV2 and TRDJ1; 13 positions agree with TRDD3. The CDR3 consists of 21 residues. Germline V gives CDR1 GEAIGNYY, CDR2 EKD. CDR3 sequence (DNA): TGTGCCTGCGACACCGTTCTTCCCCCAGGTGGACTGGGGGATACGAGCGATAAACTCATCTTT. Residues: CACDTVLPPGGLGDTSDKLIF.

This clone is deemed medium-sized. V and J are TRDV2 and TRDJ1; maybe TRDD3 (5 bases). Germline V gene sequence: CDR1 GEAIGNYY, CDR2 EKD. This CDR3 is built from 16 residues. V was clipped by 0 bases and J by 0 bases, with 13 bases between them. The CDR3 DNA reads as TGTGCCTGTGACACCGTGGGGACCCGAAACACCGATAAACTCATCTTT. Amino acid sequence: CACDTVGTRNTDKLIF.

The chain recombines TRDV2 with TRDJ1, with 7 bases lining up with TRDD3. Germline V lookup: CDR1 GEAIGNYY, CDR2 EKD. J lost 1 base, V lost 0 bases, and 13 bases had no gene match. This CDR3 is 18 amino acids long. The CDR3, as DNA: TGTGCCTGTGACACCGTGGGAACTGGGGTACACCCCACCGATAAACTCATCTTT. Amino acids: CACDTVGTGVHPTDKLIF.

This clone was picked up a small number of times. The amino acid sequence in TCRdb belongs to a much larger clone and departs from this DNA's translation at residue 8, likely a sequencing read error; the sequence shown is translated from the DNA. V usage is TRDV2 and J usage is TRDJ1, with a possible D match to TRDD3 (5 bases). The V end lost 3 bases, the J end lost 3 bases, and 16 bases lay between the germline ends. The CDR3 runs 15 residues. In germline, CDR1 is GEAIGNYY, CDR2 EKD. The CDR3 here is CACDHLGNTADKLIF. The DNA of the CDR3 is TGTGCCTGTGACCATTTGGGGAATACTGCCGATAAACTCATCTTT.

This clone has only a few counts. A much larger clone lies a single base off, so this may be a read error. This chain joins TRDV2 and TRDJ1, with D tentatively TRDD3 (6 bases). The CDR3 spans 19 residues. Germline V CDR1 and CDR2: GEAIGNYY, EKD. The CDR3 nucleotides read TGTGCCTGTGGCACCCTGGGGACGTCTCACGAAAGGTACACCGATAAACTCATCTTT. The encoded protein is CACGTLGTSHERYTDKLIF.

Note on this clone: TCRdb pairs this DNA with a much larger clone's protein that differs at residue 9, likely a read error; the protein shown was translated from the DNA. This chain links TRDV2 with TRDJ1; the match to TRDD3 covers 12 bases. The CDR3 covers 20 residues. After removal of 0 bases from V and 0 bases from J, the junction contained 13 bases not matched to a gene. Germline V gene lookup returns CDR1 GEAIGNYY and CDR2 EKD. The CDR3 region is CACDTLGGPGGYEYTDKLIF. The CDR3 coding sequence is TGTGCCTGTGACACCCTTGGAGGCCCTGGGGGATACGAGTACACCGATAAACTCATCTTT.

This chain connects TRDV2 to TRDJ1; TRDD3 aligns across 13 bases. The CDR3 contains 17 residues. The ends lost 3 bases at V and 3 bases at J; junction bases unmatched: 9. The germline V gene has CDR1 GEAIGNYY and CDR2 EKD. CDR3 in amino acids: CACDAVLGDTHADKLIF. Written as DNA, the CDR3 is TGTGCCTGTGACGCTGTACTGGGGGATACGCACGCCGATAAACTCATCTTT.

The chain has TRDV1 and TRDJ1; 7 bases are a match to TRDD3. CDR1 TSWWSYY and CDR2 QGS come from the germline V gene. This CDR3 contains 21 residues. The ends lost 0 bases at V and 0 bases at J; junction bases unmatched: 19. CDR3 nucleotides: TGTGCTCTTGGGGAACTGGGAGCCCCACGATTATACTGGGGAAACACCGATAAACTCATCTTT. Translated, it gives CALGELGAPRLYWGNTDKLIF.

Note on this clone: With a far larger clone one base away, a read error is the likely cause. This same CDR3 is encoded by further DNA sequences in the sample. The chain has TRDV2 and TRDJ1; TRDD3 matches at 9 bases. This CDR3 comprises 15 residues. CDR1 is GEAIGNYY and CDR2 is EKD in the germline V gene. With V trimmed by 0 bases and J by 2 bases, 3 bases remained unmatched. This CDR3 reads CACDTVGGYTDKLIF. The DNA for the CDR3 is TGTGCCTGTGACACCGTTGGGGGATATACCGATAAACTCATCTTT.

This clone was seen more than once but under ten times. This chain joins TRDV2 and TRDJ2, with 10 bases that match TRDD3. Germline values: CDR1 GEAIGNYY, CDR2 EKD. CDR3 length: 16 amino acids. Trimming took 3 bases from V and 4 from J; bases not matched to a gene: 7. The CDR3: CACDSLGDGGTAQLFF. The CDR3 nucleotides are TGTGCCTGTGACTCACTGGGGGATGGGGGGACAGCACAACTCTTCTTT.

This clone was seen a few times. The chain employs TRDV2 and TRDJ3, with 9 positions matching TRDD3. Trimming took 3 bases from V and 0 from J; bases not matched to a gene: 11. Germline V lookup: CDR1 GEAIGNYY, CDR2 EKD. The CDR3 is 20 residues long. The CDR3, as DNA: TGTGCCTGTGACTTCGTACTGGGGGACACTAGCTCCTGGGACACCCGACAGATGTTTTTC. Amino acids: CACDFVLGDTSSWDTRQMFF.

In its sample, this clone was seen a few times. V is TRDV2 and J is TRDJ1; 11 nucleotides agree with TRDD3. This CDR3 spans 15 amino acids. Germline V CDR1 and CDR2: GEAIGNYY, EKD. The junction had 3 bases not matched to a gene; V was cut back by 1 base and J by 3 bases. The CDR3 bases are TGTGCCTGTGACACGGTGGGGGATACGGCCGATAAACTCATCTTT. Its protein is CACDTVGDTADKLIF.